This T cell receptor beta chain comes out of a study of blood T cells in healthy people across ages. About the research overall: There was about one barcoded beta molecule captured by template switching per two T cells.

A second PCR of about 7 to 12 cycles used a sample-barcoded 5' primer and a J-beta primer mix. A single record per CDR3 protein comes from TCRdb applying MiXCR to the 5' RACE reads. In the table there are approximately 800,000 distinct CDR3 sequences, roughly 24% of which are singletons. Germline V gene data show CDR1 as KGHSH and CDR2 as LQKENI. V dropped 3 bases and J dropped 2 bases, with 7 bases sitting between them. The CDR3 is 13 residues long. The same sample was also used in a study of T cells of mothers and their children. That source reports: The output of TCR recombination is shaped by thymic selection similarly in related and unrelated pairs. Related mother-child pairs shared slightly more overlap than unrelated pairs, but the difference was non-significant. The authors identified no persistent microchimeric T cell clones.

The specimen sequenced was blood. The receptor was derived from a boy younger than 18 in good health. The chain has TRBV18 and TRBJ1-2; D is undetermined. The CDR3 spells CASSPEENYGYTF. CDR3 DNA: TGTGCCAGCTCACCTGAGGAGAACTATGGCTACACCTTC. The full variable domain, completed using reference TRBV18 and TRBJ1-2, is NAGVMQNPRHLVRRRGQEARLRCSPMKGHSHVYWYRQLPEEGLKFMVYLQKENIIDESGMPKERFSAEFPKEGPSILRIQQVVRGDSAAYFCASSPEENYGYTFGSGTRLTVV.